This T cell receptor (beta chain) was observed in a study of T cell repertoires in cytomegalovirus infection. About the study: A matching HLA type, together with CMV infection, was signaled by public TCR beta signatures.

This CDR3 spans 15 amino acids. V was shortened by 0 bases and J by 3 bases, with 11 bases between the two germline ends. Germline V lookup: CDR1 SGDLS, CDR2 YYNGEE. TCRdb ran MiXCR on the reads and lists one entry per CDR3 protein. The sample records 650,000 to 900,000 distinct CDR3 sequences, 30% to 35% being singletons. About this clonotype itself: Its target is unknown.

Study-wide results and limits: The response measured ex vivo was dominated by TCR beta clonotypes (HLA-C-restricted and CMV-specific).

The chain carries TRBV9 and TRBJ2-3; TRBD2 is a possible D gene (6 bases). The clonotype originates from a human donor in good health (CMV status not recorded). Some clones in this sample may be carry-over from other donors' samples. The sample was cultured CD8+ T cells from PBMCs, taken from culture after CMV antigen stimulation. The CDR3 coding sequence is TGTGCCAGCAGCGTAGACGTACTAGCAACAGATACGCAGTATTTT. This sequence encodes CASSVDVLATDTQYF.